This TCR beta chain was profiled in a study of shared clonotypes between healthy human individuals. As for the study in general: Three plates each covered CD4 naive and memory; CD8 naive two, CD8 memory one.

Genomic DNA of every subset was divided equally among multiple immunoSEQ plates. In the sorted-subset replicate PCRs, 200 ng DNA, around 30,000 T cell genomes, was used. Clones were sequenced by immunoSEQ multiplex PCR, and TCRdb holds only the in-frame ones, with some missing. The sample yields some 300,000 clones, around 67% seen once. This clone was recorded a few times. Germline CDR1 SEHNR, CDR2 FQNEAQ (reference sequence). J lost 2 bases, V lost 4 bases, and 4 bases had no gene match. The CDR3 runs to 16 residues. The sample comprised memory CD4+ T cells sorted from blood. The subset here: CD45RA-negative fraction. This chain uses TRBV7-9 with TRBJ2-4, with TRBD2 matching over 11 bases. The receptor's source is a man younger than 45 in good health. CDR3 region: CASSSLAGGSKNIQYF. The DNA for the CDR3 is TGTGCCAGCAGCTCCCTAGCGGGAGGCTCCAAAAACATTCAGTACTTC.